These 14 T cell receptor beta chains came from one sample sequenced in a study of T-cell reconstitution after alpha-beta-depleted transplantation in children. Unique molecular identifiers were incorporated into the prepared TCRbeta library. MiXCR, run by TCRdb on the PCR reads, gives a single entry per CDR3 protein. The sample lists about 980,000 distinct CDR3 sequences; 25% to 35% were seen once. The starting material was PBMCs, mostly from graft donor cells, obtained 360 days after TCRalphabeta/CD19-depleted stem cell transplant. These receptors were taken from a boy younger than two who had a stem cell transplant for SCID, so the T cells may come from the graft donor.

The chain carries TRBV6-2 or TRBV6-3 and TRBJ2-2, with no clear D. With 0 bases removed from V and 2 bases from J, the gap between germline ends came to 10 bases. Germline V gene lookup returns CDR1 MNHEY and CDR2 SVGEGT. The CDR3 runs 16 residues. The CDR3 protein is CASSYSSTRNTGELFF. CDR3 sequence (DNA): TGTGCCAGCAGTTACTCGAGTACTCGCAACACCGGGGAGCTGTTTTTT.

J is TRBJ2-4 and V is TRBV20-1; D perhaps matches TRBD1 (5 bases). The germline V gene encodes CDR1 DFQATT and CDR2 SNEGSKA (reference sequence). Deletions cut 7 bases from V and 0 bases from J, with 7 bases between. This CDR3 has 12 residues. The DNA of the CDR3 is TGCAGTGTGGGGCTAGCCAAAAACATTCAGTACTTC. It encodes CSVGLAKNIQYF.

This chain connects TRBV10-3 to TRBJ2-5, with 11 bases lining up with TRBD2. After removal of 5 bases from V and 3 bases from J, the junction contained 8 bases not matched to a gene. Germline CDR1 reads ENHRY; CDR2 reads SYGVKD. The CDR3 spans 16 residues. This CDR3 reads CAISPGQTSGEETQYF. CDR3 coding DNA: TGTGCCATCAGTCCGGGACAGACTAGCGGGGAAGAGACCCAGTACTTC.

This clonotype was observed a handful of times. This chain joins TRBV11-1 and TRBJ2-1, with 11 bases lining up with TRBD2. CDR1 and CDR2 from the germline V gene are SGHAT and FQDESV (reference sequence). With V trimmed by 5 bases and J by 3 bases, 3 bases remained unmatched. This CDR3 has 15 amino acids. CDR3 region: CASSPSGGYYNEQFF. The CDR3 coding sequence is TGTGCCAGCAGCCCTAGCGGGGGGTACTACAATGAGCAGTTCTTC. Together with reference TRBV11-1 and TRBJ2-1, the CDR3 gives the full variable domain: EAEVAQSPRYKITEKSQAVAFWCDPISGHATLYWYRQILGQGPELLVQFQDESVVDDSQLPKDRFSAERLKGVDSTLKIQPAELGDSAMYLCASSPSGGYYNEQFFGPGTRLTVL.

This clonotype was seen repeatedly, ten times or more. The rearrangement links TRBV20-1 to TRBJ2-1; no reliable D call. The germline V and J ends were trimmed by 1 base and 7 bases, with 8 bases remaining between them. From germline, CDR1 is DFQATT and CDR2 SNEGSKA (reference sequence). This CDR3 has 12 residues. CDR3 DNA: TGCAGTGCTAGAGTTCGAGTAAATGAGCAGTTCTTC. It yields the protein CSARVRVNEQFF.

The V gene is TRBV6-5, the J gene TRBJ1-3; a weak D match, TRBD1 (6 bases). Germline V gene data show CDR1 as MNHEY and CDR2 as SVGAGI. The V gene lost 2 bases and the J gene lost 0 bases, with 11 bases spanning the gap. The CDR3 runs to 16 residues. The CDR3 DNA sequence: TGTGCCAGCAGTTACGGGGGCGGTGGCTCTGGAAACACCATATATTTT. It translates to CASSYGGGGSGNTIYF.

The genes are TRBV4-2 and TRBJ1-3; the D is unclear. CDR3 length: 15 amino acids. The ends were cut back, 0 bases at V and 4 bases at J, with 10 bases in the middle. Germline lookup yields CDR1 LGHNA and CDR2 YNFKEQ. The CDR3 spells CASSQDKGHGNTIYF. The CDR3, as DNA: TGTGCCAGCAGCCAAGATAAGGGTCACGGAAACACCATATATTTT.

This clonotype was seen only a few times. The CDR3 region is CSADPEGAFGYTF. The CDR3 DNA follows: TGCAGCGCTGACCCCGAGGGGGCCTTTGGCTACACCTTC. This chain joins TRBV29-1 and TRBJ1-2, with TRBD1 matching 7 bases. The V gene's germline CDR1 is SQVTM and CDR2 ANQGSEA. The CDR3 runs to 13 residues. Trimming took 7 bases from V and 7 from J; bases not matched to a gene: 12.

The chain is built from TRBV29-1 and TRBJ2-7; perhaps TRBD2 as D (7 bases). From germline, CDR1 is SQVTM and CDR2 ANQGSEA. This CDR3 spans 14 amino acids. V lost 4 bases and J lost 3, with 16 bases in between. CDR3 DNA: TGCAGCGTTGCAGATCAGGGAGGGGGCTACGAGCAGTACTTC. Amino acids: CSVADQGGGYEQYF.

Many counts were recorded for this clonotype. The chain carries TRBV30 and TRBJ2-1; no definite D call. CDR1 is GTSNPN and CDR2 is SVGIG in the germline V gene (reference sequence). The length of the CDR3 is 8 residues. Trimming removed 1 base from V and 11 bases from J, with 0 bases in between. The CDR3: CAWSEQFF. The DNA for the CDR3 is TGTGCCTGGAGTGAGCAGTTCTTC.

The rearrangement uses TRBV4-3 and TRBJ2-5; no firm D call. The germline V gene has CDR1 LGHNA and CDR2 YSLEER. Trimming removed 1 base from V and 5 bases from J, with 14 bases in between. There are 15 residues in the CDR3. CDR3 loop: CASSQGRVSEETQYF. CDR3 in DNA: TGCGCCAGCAGCCAAGGAAGGGTTTCGGAGGAGACCCAGTACTTC.

V is TRBV7-9 and J is TRBJ2-2; 7 bases fit TRBD1. CDR1 is SEHNR and CDR2 is FQNEAQ in the germline V gene (reference sequence). This CDR3 is built from 16 residues. Trimming removed 6 bases from V and 0 bases from J; junction bases left unmatched: 7. The DNA for the CDR3 is TGTGCCAGCAGATCCGGGGACAGCGCGAACACCGGGGAGCTGTTTTTT. Protein product: CASRSGDSANTGELFF.

This clonotype was recorded a few times. The gene calls are TRBV12-3 or TRBV12-4 and TRBJ2-3; no clear D gene. This CDR3 region has 12 residues. Trimming left V 1 base short and J 8 bases short, with 7 bases between. The DNA of the CDR3 is TGTGCCAGCAGTTTAGTTGGGGTTACGCAGTATTTT. It codes for CASSLVGVTQYF.

The rearrangement joins TRBV29-1 to TRBJ2-1, with TRBD2 matching 7 bases. This CDR3 spans 13 amino acids. The V and J ends lost 6 bases and 10 bases, in that order; junction bases with no gene match: 12. CDR1 is SQVTM, CDR2 ANQGSEA, per germline. The CDR3 nucleotides read TGCAGCGTCCCACCCCAGGGAGGGTTGGAGCAGTTCTTC. Its protein product is CSVPPQGGLEQFF.